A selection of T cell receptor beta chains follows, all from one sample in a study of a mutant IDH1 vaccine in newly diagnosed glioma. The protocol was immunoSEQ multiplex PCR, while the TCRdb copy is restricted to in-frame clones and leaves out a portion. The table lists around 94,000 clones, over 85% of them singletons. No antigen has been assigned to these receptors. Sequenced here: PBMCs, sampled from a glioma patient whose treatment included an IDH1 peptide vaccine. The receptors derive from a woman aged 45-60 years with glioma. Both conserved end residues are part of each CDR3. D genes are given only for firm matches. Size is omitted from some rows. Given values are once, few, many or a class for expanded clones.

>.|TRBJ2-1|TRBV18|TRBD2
TGTGCCAGCTCACCAAGCGGGAAGCAGTTCTTC
CASSPSGKQFF
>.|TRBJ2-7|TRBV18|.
TGTGCCAGCTCACCCGCCAGCTCCTACGAGCAGTACTTC
CASSPASSYEQYF
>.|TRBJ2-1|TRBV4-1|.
TGCGCCAGCAGCCACCCCTCCGACCGTGAGCAGTTCTTC
CASSHPSDREQFF
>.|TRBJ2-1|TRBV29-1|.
TGCAGCGTTAGGACTACTACCTACAATGAGCAGTTCTTC
CSVRTTTYNEQFF
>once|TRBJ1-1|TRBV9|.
TGTGCCAGCAGCGTAGATGGACAGCCGATTGAAGCTTTCTTT
CASSVDGQPIEAFF
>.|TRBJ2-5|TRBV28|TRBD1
TGTGCCAGCAGTTTAAGGGACAGGGTGGCAGAGACCCAGTACTTC
CASSLRDRVAETQYF
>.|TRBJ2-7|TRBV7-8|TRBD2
TGTGCCAGCAGCCCGGGACTAGCGGGATGGAGCTCCTACGAGCAGTACTTC
CASSPGLAGWSSYEQYF
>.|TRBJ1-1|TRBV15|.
TGTGCCACCAGCCCCCGCTTTACAGTTGAAGCTTTCTTT
CATSPRFTVEAFF
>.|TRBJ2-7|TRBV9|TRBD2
TGTGCCAGCAGCGTAGCTTTACTAGCGGGCACGTACGAGCAGTACTTC
CASSVALLAGTYEQYF
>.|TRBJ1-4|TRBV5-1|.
TGCGCCAGCAGCTTGAAGGGTGACGGTGAAAAACTGTTTTTT
CASSLKGDGEKLFF
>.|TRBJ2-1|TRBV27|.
TGTGCCAGCAGTTTAGGGACTCCGTACAATGAGCAGTTCTTC
CASSLGTPYNEQFF
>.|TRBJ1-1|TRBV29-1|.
TGCAGCGTTTCAGTACAGGGCTTGAACACTGAAGCTTTCTTT
CSVSVQGLNTEAFF
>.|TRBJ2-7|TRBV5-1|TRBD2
TGCGCCAGCAGCTCGCAACCGGGGGGGTACGAGCAGTACTTC
CASSSQPGGYEQYF
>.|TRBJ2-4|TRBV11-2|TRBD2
TGTGCCAGCAGCCTCTGGGGAGGGCCGACCAAAAACATTCAGTACTTC
CASSLWGGPTKNIQYF
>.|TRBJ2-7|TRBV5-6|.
TGTGCCAGCAGCTTGGCCCTAGGGACGGCTAACTACGAGCAGTACTTC
CASSLALGTANYEQYF
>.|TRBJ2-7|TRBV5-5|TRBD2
TGTGCCAGCAGCTTGTTGCTAGCGGGAGATAATTACGAGCAGTACTTC
CASSLLLAGDNYEQYF
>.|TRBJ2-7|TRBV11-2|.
TGTGCCAGCAGCTCACGACGGGTCTACGAGCAGTACTTC
CASSSRRVYEQYF
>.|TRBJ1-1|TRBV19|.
TGTGCCAGTAGTATAGGGCGGGGTGAGCGCACTGAAGCTTTCTTT
CASSIGRGERTEAFF
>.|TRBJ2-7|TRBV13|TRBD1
TGTGCCAGCAGCTCCCGGGACAGGGTGGTAGCCTACGAGCAGTACTTC
CASSSRDRVVAYEQYF
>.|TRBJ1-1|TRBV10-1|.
TGCGCCAGCAGTGGGCTAGGTGAAGCTTTCTTT
CASSGLGEAFF
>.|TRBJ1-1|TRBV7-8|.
TGTGCCAGCAGCTTAGATAGGGGGGGGCTGAACACTGAAGCTTTCTTT
CASSLDRGGLNTEAFF
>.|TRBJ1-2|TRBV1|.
TGCACCAGCAGGGGTATAATTGTGCGAAAGACCTATGGCTACACCTTC
CTSRGIIVRKTYGYTF
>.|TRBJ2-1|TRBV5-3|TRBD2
TGTGCCAGAAGCTTGGGTAAGCGGGAGGGAGGAGGATACAATGAGCAGTTCTTC
CARSLGKREGGGYNEQFF
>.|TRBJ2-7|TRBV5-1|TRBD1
TGCGCCAACCCCCGGGGACAGGGGGCGCGCGAGCAGTACTTC
CANPRGQGAREQYF
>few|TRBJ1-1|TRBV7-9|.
TGTGCCAGCAGCTCCCAGTTGGGGGGGAACACTGAAGCTTTCTTT
CASSSQLGGNTEAFF
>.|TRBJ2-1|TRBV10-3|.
TGTGCCATCTCCGGGGGGCGAAACAATGAGCAGTTCTTC
CAISGGRNNEQFF
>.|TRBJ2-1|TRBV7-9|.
TGTGCCAGCAGCTTAGACTACCATGAGCAGTTCTTC
CASSLDYHEQFF
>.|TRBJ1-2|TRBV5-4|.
TGTGCCAGCAGCTCCCGGGGGTCGCTCGACTATGGCTACACCTTC
CASSSRGSLDYGYTF
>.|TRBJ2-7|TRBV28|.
TGTGCCAGCAGCCAGTCCACAGGTGCCTACGAGCAGTACTTC
CASSQSTGAYEQYF
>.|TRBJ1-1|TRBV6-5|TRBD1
TGTGCCAGCTTACGGCAGGGGGGGAACACTGAAGCTTTCTTT
CASLRQGGNTEAFF
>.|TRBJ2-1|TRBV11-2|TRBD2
TGTGCCACCCGATTGGCGGGAGGCTCCTACAATGAGCAGTTCTTC
CATRLAGGSYNEQFF
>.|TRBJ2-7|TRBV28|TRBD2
TGTGCCAGCAGCTCCCCCCGGACTAGCGTGAGCTCCTACGAGCAGTACTTC
CASSSPRTSVSSYEQYF
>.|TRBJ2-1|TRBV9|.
TGTGCCAGCAGCGTAGGGACTGGCTCCTACAATGAGCAGTTCTTC
CASSVGTGSYNEQFF
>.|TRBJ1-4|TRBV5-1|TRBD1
TGCGCCAGCAGCTTGGGGAGACGACAGGGCGCTGAAAAACTGTTTTTT
CASSLGRRQGAEKLFF
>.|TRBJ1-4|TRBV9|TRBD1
TGTGCCAGCAGCGAGAGGACAGGGGTTGAAAAACTGTTTTTT
CASSERTGVEKLFF
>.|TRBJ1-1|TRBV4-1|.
TGCGCCAGCAGCCTTAGAGGTGTGGACACTGAAGCTTTCTTT
CASSLRGVDTEAFF
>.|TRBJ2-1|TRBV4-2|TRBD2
TGTGCCAGCAGCCAAGCCGTGCGGGAGGGGATTTACAATGAGCAGTTCTTC
CASSQAVREGIYNEQFF
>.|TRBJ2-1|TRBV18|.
TGTGCCAGCTCACCTTCGACAGTGAGGAACAATGAGCAGTTCTTC
CASSPSTVRNNEQFF
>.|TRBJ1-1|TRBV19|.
TGTGCCAGTAGTCCCAGGGGTGCGGAGATGAACACTGAAGCTTTCTTT
CASSPRGAEMNTEAFF
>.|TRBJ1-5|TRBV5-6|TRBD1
TGTGCCAGCAGCTCGGGGACAGGGGTTGGTCAGCCCCAGCATTTT
CASSSGTGVGQPQHF
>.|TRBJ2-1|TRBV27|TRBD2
TGTGCCAGCCAGGGACTAGCGGGAGCAGACAATGAGCAGTTCTTC
CASQGLAGADNEQFF
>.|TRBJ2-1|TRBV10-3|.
TGTGCCATTTCATCAGGGGTCTCCTACAATGAGCAGTTCTTC
CAISSGVSYNEQFF
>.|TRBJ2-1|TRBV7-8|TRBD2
TGTGCCAGCAGCTTAGAGGCGGGAGGCCGCTCCAATGAGCAGTTCTTC
CASSLEAGGRSNEQFF
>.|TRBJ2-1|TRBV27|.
TGTGCCAGCAGTCCAGACAATAACAATGAGCAGTTCTTC
CASSPDNNNEQFF
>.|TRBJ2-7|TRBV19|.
TGTGCCAGTAGCCGTGGAGTAAACCTAGACGAGCAGTACTTC
CASSRGVNLDEQYF
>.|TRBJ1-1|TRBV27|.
TGTGCCAGCAGTTTAGGGAGATGGACTGAAGCTTTCTTT
CASSLGRWTEAFF
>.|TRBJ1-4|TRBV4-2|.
TGTGCCAGCAGCCCCAGATGGGGGTTCGGTAATGAAAAACTGTTTTTT
CASSPRWGFGNEKLFF
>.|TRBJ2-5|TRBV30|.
TGTGCCTGGAGTGTACCTACCCGGGAGCGAGAGACCCAGTACTTC
CAWSVPTRERETQYF
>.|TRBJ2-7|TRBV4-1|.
TGCGCCAGCAGCCAACAGGTTTCCTACGAGCAGTACTTC
CASSQQVSYEQYF